This section outlines one T cell receptor beta chain sequence together with its context. Regarding time point: sample taken at primary tumor resection. Researchers sequenced whole RNA taken from tumor, nontumor lung or frozen PBMC without sorting. Samples came from approximately 65 TRACERx patients with untreated early-stage lung cancer. On each TCR cDNA molecule, a unique molecular identifier was present. TCRdb re-derived calls from the 5' RACE reads in MiXCR, one entry per CDR3 protein. The repertoire holds 43,000 or so distinct CDR3 sequences, with approximately 6.5% as singletons. The sample originates from a study of spatial heterogeneity in lung cancer. Background on the study: Alpha-chain detections were consistently fewer than beta-chain detections among the sequences.

Per the germline V gene, CDR1 is LGHDT and CDR2 is YNNKEL (reference sequence). The CDR3 sequence is 14 residues long. V lost 4 bases, J lost 3 bases, and 3 bases stayed unmatched. The material sequenced was PBMCs, taken at surgery. This TCR came from a female donor with early-stage non-small cell lung cancer. The genes are TRBV3-1 and TRBJ1-1; TRBD1 agrees at 9 bases. CDR3: CASSLWDRDTEAFF. The CDR3 DNA follows: TGTGCCAGCAGCCTTTGGGACAGGGACACTGAAGCTTTCTTT.